Listed here are 4 T cell receptor beta chains from one sample, sequenced in a study of cytomegalovirus exposure and HLA in healthy donors. The primer mix had 60 Vbeta and 13 Jbeta primers. Sequencing was performed with immunoSEQ multiplex PCR; in TCRdb, only in-frame clones are kept and a portion is missing. The sample has about 140,000 clones; 73% are singletons. Sequencing input: PBMCs. These receptors were obtained from a human donor in good health.

CDR3 coding DNA: TGTGCCAGCAGCTTCAGGGGTGGTGAAAAACTGTTTTTT. As protein: CASSFRGGEKLFF. This sequence joins TRBV11-2 and TRBJ1-4; perhaps TRBD1 as D (6 bases). This CDR3 has 13 residues. The V and J ends lost 3 bases and 7 bases respectively, with 9 bases between them. From germline, CDR1 is SGHAT and CDR2 FQNNGV.

This clone came up a few times. The rearrangement uses TRBV5-1 and TRBJ2-1, with 7 bases identical to TRBD2. The germline gives CDR1 SGHRS, CDR2 YFSETQ. The CDR3 spans 16 residues. The V and J ends lost 5 bases and 0 bases, in that order; junction bases with no gene match: 8. CDR3 bases: TGCGCCAGCAGTGTGATGGGGGAGGGCTCCTACAATGAGCAGTTCTTC. Translation: CASSVMGEGSYNEQFF. Combining the CDR3 with reference TRBV5-1 and TRBJ2-1 gives the whole variable domain KAGVTQTPRYLIKTRGQQVTLSCSPISGHRSVSWYQQTPGQGLQFLFEYFSETQRNKGNFPGRFSGRQFSNSRSEMNVSTLELGDSALYLCASSVMGEGSYNEQFFGPGTRLTVL.

This clone appeared a few times. This chain connects TRBV6-1 to TRBJ2-7, with 9 nucleotides matching TRBD2. In germline, CDR1 is MNHNS, CDR2 SASEGT. The CDR3 is 15 amino acids. The junction had 13 bases not matched to a gene; V was cut back by 4 bases and J by 9 bases. The CDR3 here is CASSARTAGGGWQYF. The CDR3 DNA reads as TGTGCCAGCAGTGCTAGAACGGCGGGAGGGGGTTGGCAGTACTTC.

V is TRBV5-1 and J is TRBJ1-1; 11 bases line up with TRBD1. The CDR3 contains 14 residues. Germline CDR1 SGHRS, CDR2 YFSETQ. The V segment lost 7 bases and the J segment 1 base; nucleotides outside the gene matches: 3. The CDR3 bases are TGCGCCAGCGGGGGGACAGGGGGGAACACTGAAGCTTTCTTT. Its translation is CASGGTGGNTEAFF.